The sequence of this T cell receptor beta chain was determined in a study of tumor-infiltrating lymphocytes in localized non-small cell lung cancer. Study-wide context: The cohort mixed smokers and never-smokers, several histologies, and some post-neoadjuvant-chemotherapy samples.

With 6 bases clipped from V and 1 base from J, the junction kept 6 bases outside the gene matches. Germline CDR1 and CDR2: KGHSH and LQKENI. CDR3 length: 15 residues. TCRdb's table, derived via immunoSEQ multiplex PCR, lists solely in-frame clones and lacks some. The sample has some 10,000 clones; over 60% are singletons. The TCR sequence derives from a human donor with non-small cell lung cancer. The chain uses TRBV18 and TRBJ1-2; TRBD1 matches 9 bases. The sequenced material came from lung tumor tissue. CDR3 region: CASSTTGQGNYGYTF. The CDR3 region has the DNA TGTGCCAGCTCTACCACGGGACAGGGTAACTATGGCTACACCTTC. Combining the CDR3 with reference TRBV18 and TRBJ1-2 gives the whole variable domain NAGVMQNPRHLVRRRGQEARLRCSPMKGHSHVYWYRQLPEEGLKFMVYLQKENIIDESGMPKERFSAEFPKEGPSILRIQQVVRGDSAAYFCASSTTGQGNYGYTFGSGTRLTVV.